The clone carrying this T cell receptor (beta chain) came up a few times. What it recognizes is unknown. The source of the sample is a study of CD8 T cells in ankylosing spondylitis. Regarding the study as a whole: Matched ankylosing spondylitis synovial fluid reportedly showed significant enrichment of disease-linked clones. Clones linked to the disease showed a CD8+ phenotype. They occurred at relatively low frequencies in peripheral blood. Apparently characteristic of ankylosing spondylitis blood was a TCR beta motif (under ten highly homologous variants).

The CDR3 contains 15 residues. V gave up 2 bases and J gave up 4 bases; unmatched junction bases: 5. Germline V gene lookup returns CDR1 SEHNR and CDR2 FQNEAQ (reference sequence). TCRdb used MiXCR to reprocess the 5' RACE reads, holding one entry per CDR3 protein. Here the sample spans about 440,000 distinct CDR3 sequences, 17% being singletons. The source of this sequence is a male donor with ankylosing spondylitis. This chain joins TRBV7-9 and TRBJ2-3, with 8 bases identical to TRBD2. Input material: blood, either unsorted or a sorted T cell fraction (not recorded which). CDR3 in DNA: TGTGCCAGCAGCTTAAGCGGGAGTCGCGCAGATACGCAGTATTTT. Protein product: CASSLSGSRADTQYF.